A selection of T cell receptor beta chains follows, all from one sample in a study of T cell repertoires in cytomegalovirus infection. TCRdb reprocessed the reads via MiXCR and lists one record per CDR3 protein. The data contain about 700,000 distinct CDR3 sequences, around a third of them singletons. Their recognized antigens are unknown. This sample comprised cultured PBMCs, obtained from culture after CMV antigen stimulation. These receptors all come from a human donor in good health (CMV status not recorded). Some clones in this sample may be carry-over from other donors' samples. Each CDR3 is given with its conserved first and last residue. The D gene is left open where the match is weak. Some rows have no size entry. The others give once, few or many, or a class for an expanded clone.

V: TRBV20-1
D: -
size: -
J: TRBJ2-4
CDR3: CSARIRVGNIQYF
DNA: TGCAGTGCTAGAATCCGGGTGGGAAACATTCAGTACTTC

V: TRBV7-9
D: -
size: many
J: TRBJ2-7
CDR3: CASSDEWEQYF
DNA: TGTGCCAGCAGCGACGAATGGGAGCAGTACTTC

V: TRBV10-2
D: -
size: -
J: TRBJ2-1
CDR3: CAARGYNEQFF
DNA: TGCGCCGCCCGGGGGTACAATGAGCAGTTCTTC

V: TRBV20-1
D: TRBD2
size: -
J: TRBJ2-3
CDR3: CSARGTSGVRDTQYF
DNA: TGCAGTGCTAGAGGGACTAGCGGGGTACGGGATACGCAGTATTTT

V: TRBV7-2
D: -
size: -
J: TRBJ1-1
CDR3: CASSLAPQNTEAFF
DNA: TGTGCCAGCAGCTTAGCACCCCAGAACACTGAAGCTTTCTTT

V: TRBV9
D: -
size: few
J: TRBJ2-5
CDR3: CASSPTGFQETQYF
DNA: TGTGCCAGCAGCCCCACAGGTTTCCAAGAGACCCAGTACTTC

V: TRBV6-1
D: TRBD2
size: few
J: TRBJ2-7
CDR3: CAGAIAGETYEQYF
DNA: TGTGCCGGGGCCATCGCGGGAGAAACCTACGAGCAGTACTTC

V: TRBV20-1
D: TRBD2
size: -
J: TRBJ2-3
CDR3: CSARDLLAGAPDTQYF
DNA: TGCAGTGCTAGAGATCTTCTGGCGGGAGCTCCAGATACGCAGTATTTT

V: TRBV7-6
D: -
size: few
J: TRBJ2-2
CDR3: CASNPRYSGKNTGELFF
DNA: TGTGCCAGCAACCCGAGGTATTCCGGGAAGAACACCGGGGAGCTGTTTTTT

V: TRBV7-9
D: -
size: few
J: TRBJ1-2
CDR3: CASSLGGDDYYGYTF
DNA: TGTGCCAGCAGCTTAGGGGGGGATGATTACTATGGCTACACCTTC

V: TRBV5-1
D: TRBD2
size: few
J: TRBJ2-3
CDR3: CASSQGTSGDLDTQYF
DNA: TGCGCCAGCAGCCAGGGGACTAGCGGGGACCTAGATACGCAGTATTTT

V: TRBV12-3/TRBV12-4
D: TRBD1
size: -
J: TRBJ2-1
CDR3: CASSANDRGGYNEQFF
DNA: TGTGCCAGCAGTGCAAATGACAGGGGGGGATACAATGAGCAGTTCTTC

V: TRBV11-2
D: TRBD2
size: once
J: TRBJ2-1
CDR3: CASRVGTSGSFDEQFF
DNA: TGTGCCAGCAGGGTAGGGACTAGCGGCTCTTTTGATGAGCAGTTCTTC

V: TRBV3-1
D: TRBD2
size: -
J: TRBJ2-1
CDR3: CASSQDREAEQFF
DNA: TGTGCCAGCAGCCAAGATCGGGAGGCAGAGCAGTTCTTC

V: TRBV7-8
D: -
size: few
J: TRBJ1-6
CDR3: CASSLVSRVDSPLHF
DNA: TGTGCCAGCAGCTTAGTGTCTCGGGTTGATTCACCCCTCCACTTT

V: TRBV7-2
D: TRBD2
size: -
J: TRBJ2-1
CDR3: CASSTTLAGGFNEQFF
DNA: TGTGCCAGCAGCACTACACTAGCGGGAGGTTTCAATGAGCAGTTCTTC

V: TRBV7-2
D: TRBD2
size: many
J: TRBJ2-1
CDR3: CASATGLAANEQFF
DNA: TGTGCCAGCGCAACGGGACTAGCGGCCAATGAGCAGTTCTTC

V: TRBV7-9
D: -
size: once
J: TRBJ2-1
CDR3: CASSLVPSGNEQFF
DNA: TGTGCCAGCAGCTTAGTGCCCTCTGGGAATGAGCAGTTCTTC

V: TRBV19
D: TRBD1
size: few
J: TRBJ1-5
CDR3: CASSMGGGKQPQHF
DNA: TGTGCCAGTAGTATGGGAGGGGGCAAACAGCCCCAGCATTTT

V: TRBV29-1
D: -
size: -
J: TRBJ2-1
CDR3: CSVGGWVGFEQFF
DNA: TGCAGCGTTGGGGGGTGGGTTGGTTTTGAGCAGTTCTTC

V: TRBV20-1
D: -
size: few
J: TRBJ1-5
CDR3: CSALRGGGSNQPQHF
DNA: TGCAGTGCTCTCCGGGGGGGCGGAAGCAATCAGCCCCAGCATTTT

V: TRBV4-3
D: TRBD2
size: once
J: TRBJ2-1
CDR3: CASSQDLPSGSRSSYNEQFF
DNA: TGCGCCAGCAGCCAAGATCTTCCTAGCGGGTCAAGGAGCTCCTACAATGAGCAGTTCTTC

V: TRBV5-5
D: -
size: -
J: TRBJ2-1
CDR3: CASSLPTGYNEQFF
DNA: TGTGCCAGCAGCTTGCCCACAGGGTACAATGAGCAGTTCTTC

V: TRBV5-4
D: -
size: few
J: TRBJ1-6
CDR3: CASSLVAGVNSPLHF
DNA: TGTGCCAGCAGCTTGGTGGCAGGGGTGAATTCACCCCTCCACTTT

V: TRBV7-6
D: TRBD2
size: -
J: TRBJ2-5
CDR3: CASTTRSGRAKETQYF
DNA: TGTGCCAGCACCACCAGGAGCGGGAGGGCGAAAGAGACCCAGTACTTC

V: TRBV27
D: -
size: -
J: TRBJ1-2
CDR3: CASSLSGPYGYTF
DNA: TGTGCCAGCAGTTTATCGGGCCCCTATGGCTACACCTTC

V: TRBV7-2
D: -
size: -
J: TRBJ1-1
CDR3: CASSLTRAMNTEAFF
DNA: TGTGCCAGCAGCTTAACACGCGCGATGAACACTGAAGCTTTCTTT

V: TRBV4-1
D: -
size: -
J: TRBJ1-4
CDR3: CASSQGLGTGNEKLFF
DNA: TGCGCCAGCAGCCAGGGTCTAGGGACGGGGAATGAAAAACTGTTTTTT

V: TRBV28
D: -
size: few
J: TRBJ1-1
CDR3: CASSPRITEAFF
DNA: TGTGCCAGCAGTCCGAGGATCACTGAAGCTTTCTTT

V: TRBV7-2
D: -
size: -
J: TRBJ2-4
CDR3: CASSALQAPSWIQYF
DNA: TGTGCCAGCAGCGCGCTACAGGCCCCTTCGTGGATTCAGTACTTC

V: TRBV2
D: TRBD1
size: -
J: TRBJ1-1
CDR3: CASSRTGQPWAFF
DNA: TGTGCCAGCAGCAGAACGGGACAGCCTTGGGCTTTCTTT

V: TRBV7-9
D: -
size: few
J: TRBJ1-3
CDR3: CASSLYSGSGNTIYF
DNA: TGTGCCAGCAGCTTATACAGCGGCTCTGGAAACACCATATATTTT

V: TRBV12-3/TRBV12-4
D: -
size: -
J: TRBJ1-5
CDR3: CASRGMYSNQPQHF
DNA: TGTGCCAGCAGGGGGATGTATAGCAATCAGCCCCAGCATTTT

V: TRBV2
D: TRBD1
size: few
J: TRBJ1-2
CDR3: CASSERGTGGNYGYTF
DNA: TGTGCCAGCAGTGAAAGGGGGACAGGGGGAAACTATGGCTACACCTTC

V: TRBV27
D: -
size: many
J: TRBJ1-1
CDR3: CASSLGPGGEAFF
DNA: TGTGCCAGCAGCTTAGGGCCGGGCGGTGAAGCTTTCTTT

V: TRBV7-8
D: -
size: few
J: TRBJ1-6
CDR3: CASSGPLEELYSPLHF
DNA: TGTGCCAGCAGCGGCCCCCTTGAAGAACTCTATTCACCCCTCCACTTT

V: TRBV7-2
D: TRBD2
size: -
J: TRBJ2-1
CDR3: CASTRGGGVEQFF
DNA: TGTGCCAGCACCCGGGGGGGGGGCGTTGAGCAGTTCTTC

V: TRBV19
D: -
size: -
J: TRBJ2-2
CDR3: CASSIRGWSTGELFF
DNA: TGTGCCAGTAGTATTCGAGGGTGGAGCACCGGGGAGCTGTTTTTT

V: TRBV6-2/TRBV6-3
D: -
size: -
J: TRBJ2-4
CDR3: CASSGGGSLDIQYF
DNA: TGTGCCAGCAGCGGTGGAGGCAGCCTGGACATTCAGTACTTC

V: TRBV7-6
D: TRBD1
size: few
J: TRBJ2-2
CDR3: CASSFSGTGGGGELFF
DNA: TGTGCCAGCAGCTTCTCCGGGACAGGGGGCGGCGGGGAGCTGTTTTTT

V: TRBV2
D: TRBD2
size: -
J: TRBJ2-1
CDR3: CASSDRAGGYNEQFF
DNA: TGTGCCAGCAGTGACCGGGCGGGAGGGTACAATGAGCAGTTCTTC

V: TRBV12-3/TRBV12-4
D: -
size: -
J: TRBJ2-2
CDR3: CASSPIGGSHTGELFF
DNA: TGTGCCAGCAGTCCTATTGGGGGGTCTCACACCGGGGAGCTGTTTTTT

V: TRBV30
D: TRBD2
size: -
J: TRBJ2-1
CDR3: CAWSVDSGRDNEQFF
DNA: TGTGCCTGGAGTGTGGATAGCGGGAGGGACAATGAGCAGTTCTTC

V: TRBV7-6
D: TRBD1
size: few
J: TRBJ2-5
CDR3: CASRQTGAETQYF
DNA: TGTGCCAGCAGGCAAACAGGGGCCGAGACCCAGTACTTC

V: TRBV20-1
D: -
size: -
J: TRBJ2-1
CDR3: CSATSLAPHHNEQFF
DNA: TGCAGTGCCACCTCTCTAGCCCCCCACCACAATGAGCAGTTCTTC

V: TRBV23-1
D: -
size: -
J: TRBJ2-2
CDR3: CASSQSRITGELFF
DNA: TGCGCCAGCAGTCAATCGAGAATCACCGGGGAGCTGTTTTTT

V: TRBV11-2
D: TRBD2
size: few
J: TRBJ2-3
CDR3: CASRTTGGKADTQYF
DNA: TGTGCCAGCAGGACCACGGGGGGGAAAGCAGATACGCAGTATTTT

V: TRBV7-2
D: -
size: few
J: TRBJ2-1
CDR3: CASSYSSGITNNEQFF
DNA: TGTGCCAGCAGCTACAGTTCTGGGATTACCAACAATGAGCAGTTCTTC

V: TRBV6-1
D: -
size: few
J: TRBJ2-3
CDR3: CASSEADGLNTDTQYF
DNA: TGTGCCAGCAGTGAAGCGGACGGGCTAAACACAGATACGCAGTATTTT

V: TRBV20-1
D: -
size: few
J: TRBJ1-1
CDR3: CSARTRQGHRTEAFF
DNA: TGCAGTGCTAGAACGCGCCAGGGGCATCGGACTGAAGCTTTCTTT

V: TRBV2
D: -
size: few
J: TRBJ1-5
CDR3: CASSDDRTKSGNQPQHF
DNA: TGTGCCAGCAGTGATGACAGGACAAAGAGTGGCAATCAGCCCCAGCATTTT

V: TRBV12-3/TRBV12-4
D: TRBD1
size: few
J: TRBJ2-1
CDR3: CASRPGQGLVNEQFF
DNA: TGTGCCAGCAGGCCAGGACAGGGTCTCGTGAATGAGCAGTTCTTC

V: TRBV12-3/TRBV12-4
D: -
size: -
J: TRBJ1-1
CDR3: CASHPLMNTEAFF
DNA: TGTGCCAGCCACCCCTTAATGAACACTGAAGCTTTCTTT